One sample yielded the 11 T cell receptor beta chains listed below, sequenced in a study of human T cells and chemical hapten exposure. The time point denotes: pre-sensitization, week 0. The treatment: therapeutic diphenylcyclopropenone sensitization with weekly scalp DPC. TCRdb recomputed calls from the RACE reads with MiXCR, one row per CDR3 protein. The table lists over 55,000 distinct CDR3 sequences, 9.9% of them singletons. Material: whole blood, obtained in connection with sensitization to the hapten diphenylcyclopropenone (DPC). Receptors originate from a man aged 35-49 years with alopecia areata. Some clones in this sample may be carry-over from other donors' samples.

This clonotype was observed many times. This sequence joins TRBV11-2 and TRBJ1-5; unclear D gene. The CDR3 sequence is 13 residues long. The V end was cut by 4 bases, the J end by 5 bases, with 9 bases between. CDR1 and CDR2 from the germline V gene are SGHAT and FQNNGV. For the CDR3, the DNA is TGTGCCAGCAGCTCGACAACGGATCAGCCCCAGCATTTT. Translation gives CASSSTTDQPQHF.

V and J are TRBV7-2 and TRBJ2-3; D assignment may be TRBD1 or TRBD2 (5 bases each). Looked up from germline, CDR1 is SGHTA and CDR2 is FQGNSA. Trimming cost V 4 bases and J 4 bases, with 15 bases left between them. The CDR3 loop spans 15 amino acids. In DNA, the CDR3 is TGTGCCAGCAGCTCCTTCCGGGGCCAGGCAGATACGCAGTATTTT. Translated, it gives CASSSFRGQADTQYF.

This clonotype was picked up many times. This chain joins TRBV28 and TRBJ2-7; 10 nucleotides match TRBD1. The V gene end was trimmed by 6 bases and the J gene end by 2 bases; junction bases not matched to a gene: 4. The CDR3 runs to 14 residues. Germline values: CDR1 MDHEN, CDR2 SYDVKM. The CDR3 nucleotides read TGTGCCAGCAGCCCCGGACAGGGGGCCTACGAGCAGTACTTC. Its protein is CASSPGQGAYEQYF.

This chain links TRBV5-1 with TRBJ1-2; D ambiguous. The germline CDR1 and CDR2 sequences are SGHRS and YFSETQ. The CDR3 is made up of 14 amino acids. Trimming pared 2 bases from V and 6 bases from J, leaving 14 bases between. DNA for the CDR3: TGCGCCAGCAGCTTAGGTCAGAACTCCAATGGCTACACCTTC. Translation: CASSLGQNSNGYTF.

Many counts were recorded for this clonotype. This CDR3 is CSAGLADPARTQYF. The CDR3 DNA follows: TGCAGTGCCGGACTAGCAGACCCAGCGAGGACCCAGTACTTC. The chain is built from TRBV20-1 and TRBJ2-5; 8 bases line up with TRBD2. Germline loops: CDR1 DFQATT, CDR2 SNEGSKA (reference sequence). The CDR3 is made up of 14 amino acids. The V gene end was trimmed by 6 bases and the J gene end by 7 bases; junction bases not matched to a gene: 13.

This clonotype was seen once. A read error may explain this, as a much larger clone is one base away. This chain joins TRBV7-9 and TRBJ2-3; D is undetermined. This CDR3 has 15 residues. V was pared by 5 bases and J by 0 bases, with 12 bases between. Germline V gene sequence: CDR1 SEHNR, CDR2 FQNEAQ (reference sequence). The CDR3 sequence: CASSPRVESTDTQYF. The CDR3 nucleotides read TGTGCCAGCAGCCCCCGGGTCGAAAGCACAGATACGCAGTATTTT.

This clonotype has just a few counts. CDR3 sequence (DNA): TGTGCCAGCAGCTCGGTCCCTAGCGGGAGGGAAGAGACCCAGTACTTC. Protein product: CASSSVPSGREETQYF. The rearrangement links TRBV11-2 to TRBJ2-5; 12 bases are shared with TRBD2. The CDR3 has 16 amino acids. The V gene end was trimmed by 4 bases and the J gene end by 3 bases; junction bases not matched to a gene: 6. Germline V gene lookup returns CDR1 SGHAT and CDR2 FQNNGV.

The chain uses TRBV20-1 and TRBJ1-4; D is possibly TRBD1 (5 bases). This CDR3 is built from 13 residues. Germline lookup yields CDR1 DFQATT and CDR2 SNEGSKA (reference sequence). V was trimmed by 6 bases and J by 6 bases, leaving 14 bases between them. In DNA form, the CDR3 reads TGCAGTGCCGCAGGGTCTGTGGATGAAAAACTGTTTTTT. Translation: CSAAGSVDEKLFF.

In its sample, this clonotype was seen a few times. The V call is TRBV13, the J call TRBJ2-1; maybe TRBD2 (6 bases). This CDR3 region has 15 residues. With 4 bases removed from V and 2 bases from J, the gap between germline ends came to 12 bases. The germline V gene encodes CDR1 PRHDT and CDR2 FYEKMQ (reference sequence). In DNA form, the CDR3 reads TGTGCCAGCAGCTCCCGGGACTTACCCTACAATGAGCAGTTCTTC. Its protein is CASSSRDLPYNEQFF.

In its sample, this clonotype was seen a few times. The chain carries TRBV11-2 and TRBJ2-1, with D possibly matching TRBD2 (5 bases). Germline V gives CDR1 SGHAT, CDR2 FQNNGV. Trimming stripped 5 bases from V and 3 bases from J, with 11 bases between. The CDR3 contains 14 residues. CDR3 region: CASSLKTNYNEQFF. The CDR3 DNA follows: TGTGCCAGCAGCCTCAAGACTAACTACAATGAGCAGTTCTTC. The whole variable domain, filled in from reference TRBV11-2 and TRBJ2-1, reads EAGVAQSPRYKIIEKRQSVAFWCNPISGHATLYWYQQILGQGPKLLIQFQNNGVVDDSQLPKDRFSAERLKGVDSTLKIQPAKLEDSAVYLCASSLKTNYNEQFFGPGTRLTVL.

This chain connects TRBV7-2 to TRBJ1-1; D ambiguous. Germline V CDR1 and CDR2: SGHTA, FQGNSA. V was trimmed by 4 bases and J by 6 bases, leaving 9 bases between them. The CDR3 sequence is 12 residues long. The CDR3 loop reads CASSSQAAEAFF. Written as DNA, the CDR3 is TGTGCCAGCAGCTCCCAAGCGGCTGAAGCTTTCTTT.